Below are 32 T cell receptor beta chains sequenced from a single sample in a study of blood T cell repertoires in COVID-19. Sequencing was performed with immunoSEQ multiplex PCR; in TCRdb, only in-frame clones are kept and a portion is missing. The repertoire holds around 150,000 clones, with around 79% as singletons. Source material: PBMCs or T cells enriched from blood (not recorded which). The receptors here all came from a woman aged 50 to 65 who had recovered from COVID-19.

The rearrangement links TRBV21-1 to TRBJ2-6; the D segment call TRBD1 is taken from the table without a DNA check. TRBV21-1 is described as a pseudogene. The CDR3 totals 19 residues. CDR3 amino acids: CASSKGGDSLFSGANVLTF. In nucleotides, the CDR3 is TGTGCCAGCAGCAAAGGAGGGGACAGCCTTTTCTCTGGGGCCAACGTCCTGACTTTC.

This chain joins TRBV19 and TRBJ2-7, with 9 bases fitting TRBD1. Per germline, CDR1 LNHDA and CDR2 SQIVND (reference sequence). The CDR3 consists of 14 residues. The junction had 4 bases not matched to a gene; V was cut back by 5 bases and J by 2 bases. The CDR3, as DNA: TGTGCCAGTAGTTGGACAGGGGAAACCTACGAGCAGTACTTC. Amino acids: CASSWTGETYEQYF.

This clone has only a few counts. This sequence joins TRBV5-1 and TRBJ1-4; tentatively, D is TRBD1 (5 bases). With 2 bases removed from V and 6 bases from J, the gap between germline ends came to 11 bases. CDR3 length: 14 residues. CDR1 is SGHRS and CDR2 is YFSETQ in the germline V gene. The CDR3 is CASSLRGLDEKLFF. As DNA, the CDR3 is TGCGCCAGCAGCTTACGGGGGTTAGATGAAAAACTGTTTTTT.

This clone was picked up a small number of times. The chain recombines TRBV28 with TRBJ1-6, with D possibly matching TRBD1 (5 bases). Trimming removed 7 bases from V and 8 bases from J, with 15 bases in between. Germline CDR1 MDHEN, CDR2 SYDVKM. The CDR3 consists of 14 residues. CDR3 in DNA: TGTGCCAGCAACCCCGCAGGGTTGGATTCACCCCTCCACTTT. Protein sequence: CASNPAGLDSPLHF. The full variable domain, its missing parts supplied by reference TRBV28 and TRBJ1-6, is DVKVTQSSRYLVKRTGEKVFLECVQDMDHENMFWYRQDPGLGLRLIYFSYDVKMKEKGDIPEGYSVSREKKERFSLILESASTNQTSMYLCASNPAGLDSPLHFGNGTRLTVT.

A note on this clone: The sample contains more than one DNA sequence encoding this CDR3. This chain links TRBV7-9 with TRBJ1-3, with D hard to call. This CDR3 comprises 14 residues. CDR1 SEHNR and CDR2 FQNEAQ come from the germline V gene (reference sequence). Between the trimmed V and J ends, which lost 5 bases and 2 bases, there was a span of 10 bases. The CDR3 DNA sequence: TGTGCCAGCAGCCTATCTGGAGCTGGAAACACCATATATTTT. It is translated as CASSLSGAGNTIYF.

The J gene is TRBJ2-5, the V gene TRBV19; no clear D gene. This CDR3 comprises 15 residues. The ends were cut back, 6 bases at V and 5 bases at J, with 19 bases in the middle. CDR1 and CDR2 from the germline V gene are LNHDA and SQIVND (reference sequence). This CDR3 is CASRSSSVASETQYF. The CDR3 nucleotides read TGTGCCAGTAGATCTAGTTCGGTTGCGTCTGAGACCCAGTACTTC.

The rearrangement joins TRBV29-1 to TRBJ2-2; weak D call: TRBD1 (5 bases). CDR3 length equals 14 residues. The germline V gene has CDR1 SQVTM and CDR2 ANQGSEA. V was pared by 3 bases and J by 5 bases, with 13 bases between. The CDR3 nucleotides are TGCAGCGTTGATCCCGGCAGGGCTACCGGGGAGCTGTTTTTT. It yields the protein CSVDPGRATGELFF.

The chain employs TRBV7-3 and TRBJ1-6; 7 bases match TRBD1. Germline trimming cut 2 bases from V and 8 bases from J; bases unmatched to any gene: 12. Per germline, CDR1 SGHTA and CDR2 FQGTGA. The CDR3 has 17 amino acids. This CDR3 is CASSLRPAGGMDSPLHF. The CDR3 DNA reads TGTGCCAGCAGCTTACGGCCCGCAGGGGGGATGGATTCACCCCTCCACTTT. Full variable domain (rest looked up from reference TRBV7-3 and TRBJ1-6): GAGVSQTPSNKVTEKGKYVELRCDPISGHTALYWYRQSLGQGPEFLIYFQGTGAADDSGLPNDRFFAVRPEGSVSTLKIQRTERGDSAVYLCASSLRPAGGMDSPLHFGNGTRLTVT.

The chain links TRBV19 to TRBJ1-2; TRBD1 is a possible D gene (5 bases). CDR1 LNHDA and CDR2 SQIVND come from the germline V gene (reference sequence). Trimming removed 7 bases from V and 0 bases from J, with 15 bases in between. The CDR3 is 15 amino acids. The CDR3 DNA is TGTGCCAGTACCACGGGCCAGGGCCCTAACTATGGCTACACCTTC. It codes for CASTTGQGPNYGYTF.

The chain carries TRBV5-1 and TRBJ1-2; 11 bases are shared with TRBD1. Germline-derived CDR1 and CDR2 are SGHRS and YFSETQ. CDR3 length: 14 residues. The J segment lost 6 bases and the V segment lost 2 bases, leaving 3 bases of the junction unmatched. The CDR3 DNA reads as TGCGCCAGCAGCTTACCGGGACAGGGGGATGGCTACACCTTC. Amino acid sequence: CASSLPGQGDGYTF.

This chain uses TRBV30 with TRBJ2-7; 8 bases map to TRBD1. The V gene end was trimmed by 0 bases and the J gene end by 3 bases; junction bases not matched to a gene: 4. Germline assignment: CDR1 GTSNPN and CDR2 SVGIG (reference sequence). The CDR3 sequence is 14 residues long. The CDR3 coding sequence is TGTGCCTGGAGTGTAACAGGGGGGATCTACGAGCAGTACTTC. Encoded protein: CAWSVTGGIYEQYF.

J is TRBJ2-1 and V is TRBV5-1, with a weak D call TRBD2 (6 bases). The CDR3 is 14 residues long. The germline V gene encodes CDR1 SGHRS and CDR2 YFSETQ. V was pared by 0 bases and J by 7 bases, with 11 bases between. The CDR3 DNA is TGCGCCAGCAGCTTGGCGGGAGTGCGGAATGAGCAGTTCTTC. Translation gives CASSLAGVRNEQFF. The full variable domain, completed using reference TRBV5-1 and TRBJ2-1, is KAGVTQTPRYLIKTRGQQVTLSCSPISGHRSVSWYQQTPGQGLQFLFEYFSETQRNKGNFPGRFSGRQFSNSRSEMNVSTLELGDSALYLCASSLAGVRNEQFFGPGTRLTVL.

The chain links TRBV28 to TRBJ2-7, with 9 bases identical to TRBD2. With 4 bases clipped from V and 2 bases from J, the junction kept 9 bases outside the gene matches. This CDR3 is 16 amino acids long. The germline CDR1 and CDR2 sequences are MDHEN and SYDVKM. CDR3 DNA: TGTGCCAGCAGTTCGGAGTCTAGCGGGGTCCCCTACGAGCAGTACTTC. Amino acids: CASSSESSGVPYEQYF.

In its sample, this clone was seen a few times. The chain is built from TRBV7-8 and TRBJ2-3; 8 nucleotides match TRBD1. The CDR3 runs 15 residues. The germline gives CDR1 SGHVS, CDR2 FQNEAQ. Trimming cost V 6 bases and J 1 base; bases outside gene matches: 6. The CDR3 bases are TGTGCCAGCAGAGCCGGGACAGGACGCACAGATACGCAGTATTTT. As protein: CASRAGTGRTDTQYF.

The J gene is TRBJ1-1, the V gene TRBV29-1; TRBD1 agrees at 8 bases. The CDR3 runs 16 residues. Germline V lookup: CDR1 SQVTM, CDR2 ANQGSEA. Germline trimming cut 5 bases from V and 0 bases from J; bases unmatched to any gene: 11. The CDR3 bases are TGCAGCGTTCTCCTTTTGACAGGGGCGATGAACACTGAAGCTTTCTTT. It yields the protein CSVLLLTGAMNTEAFF.

The V and J genes are TRBV5-1 and TRBJ2-1; 7 bases agree with TRBD1. CDR3 length equals 16 residues. The junction had 13 bases not matched to a gene; V was cut back by 4 bases and J by 6 bases. From germline, CDR1 is SGHRS and CDR2 YFSETQ. The CDR3 sequence is CASSAGSGGRSNEQFF. The CDR3 DNA reads TGCGCCAGCAGCGCCGGCTCAGGGGGTCGATCCAATGAGCAGTTCTTC.

The V gene is TRBV10-2, the J gene TRBJ2-3, with 9 nucleotides matching TRBD2. Germline-derived CDR1 and CDR2 are WSHSY and SAAADI. V lost 5 bases, J lost 3 bases, and 6 bases stayed unmatched. CDR3 length: 15 residues. The DNA for the CDR3 is TGCGCCAGCAGTCGGGGACTAGCATTGACAGATACGCAGTATTTT. It encodes CASSRGLALTDTQYF.

The J gene is TRBJ1-6, the V gene TRBV6-6; 9 bases fit TRBD1. Germline values: CDR1 MNHNY, CDR2 SVGAGI (reference sequence). The CDR3 contains 16 residues. V lost 6 bases and J lost 10; bases outside the gene matches: 13. CDR3 loop: CASSIAPGQGGSPLHF. In nucleotides, the CDR3 is TGTGCCAGCAGCATAGCCCCGGGACAGGGAGGCTCACCCCTCCACTTT.

The CDR3 DNA reads TGTGCCAGTAGTGACAGGGTGAACACTGAAGCTTTCTTT. Protein product: CASSDRVNTEAFF. The chain couples TRBV19 to TRBJ1-1, with TRBD1 matching over 7 bases. The CDR3 runs to 13 residues. The germline gives CDR1 LNHDA, CDR2 SQIVND (reference sequence). The trim removed 5 bases at V and 0 bases at J, leaving 0 bases unmatched.

The gene calls are TRBV6-5 and TRBJ1-1, with no clear D. The CDR3 runs 15 residues. V was shortened by 6 bases and J by 0 bases, with 14 bases between the two germline ends. The germline CDR1 and CDR2 sequences are MNHEY and SVGAGI. CDR3: CASRRTETMNTEAFF. CDR3 in DNA: TGTGCCAGCAGGCGAACAGAAACGATGAACACTGAAGCTTTCTTT.

The rearrangement joins TRBV3-1 (or the pseudogene TRBV3-2) to TRBJ1-1; 10 bases align to TRBD1. Per the germline V gene, CDR1 is LGHDT and CDR2 is YNNKEL (reference sequence). CDR3 length: 15 amino acids. The V gene end was trimmed by 4 bases and the J gene end by 4 bases; junction bases not matched to a gene: 6. CDR3 sequence (DNA): TGTGCCAGCAGCCCCCAGGGACAGGGGCCCACTGAAGCTTTCTTT. Amino acid sequence: CASSPQGQGPTEAFF.

The CDR3 protein is CASSLKARDTEAFF. CDR3 nucleotide sequence: TGTGCCAGCAGCTTAAAAGCCCGTGACACTGAAGCTTTCTTT. V gene TRBV7-3 combines with J gene TRBJ1-1; D not resolved. This CDR3 has 14 amino acids. Trimming took 1 base from V and 3 from J, leaving 9 bases between them. CDR1 is SGHTA, CDR2 FQGTGA, per germline.

A few counts support this clone. V gene TRBV4-2 combines with J gene TRBJ2-2; 13 bases agree with TRBD2. Losses at the gene ends were 4 bases for V and 3 bases for J; bases not matched to a gene: 5. The germline CDR1 and CDR2 sequences are LGHNA and YNFKEQ. This CDR3 spans 17 amino acids. CDR3 sequence reads: CASSPYGLAGDTGELFF. CDR3 sequence (DNA): TGTGCCAGCAGCCCCTATGGACTAGCGGGAGACACCGGGGAGCTGTTTTTT.

This clone is a singleton in its sample. The chain links TRBV27 to TRBJ1-2; 7 bases map to TRBD1. CDR1 is MNHEY and CDR2 is SMNVEV in the germline V gene (reference sequence). V shed 7 bases, J shed 5 bases, and the junction held 22 bases outside the gene matches. This CDR3 is 18 amino acids long. In DNA, the CDR3 is TGTGCCAGCACCAGGGGTTTCCGAACAGGGGAAATTGGGTATGGCTACACCTTC. Translating gives CASTRGFRTGEIGYGYTF.

The J gene is TRBJ2-1, the V gene TRBV2; D gene ambiguous. Germline loops: CDR1 SNHLY, CDR2 FYNNEI. This CDR3 is built from 13 residues. V was clipped by 8 bases and J by 9 bases, with 17 bases between them. CDR3 DNA sequence: TGTGCCAGCTCACCCGGCCAGGATCCTGAGCAGTTCTTC. Encoded protein: CASSPGQDPEQFF.

V is TRBV19 and J is TRBJ1-2; no clear D gene. With 5 bases removed from V and 4 bases from J, the gap between germline ends came to 20 bases. The germline V gene encodes CDR1 LNHDA and CDR2 SQIVND (reference sequence). CDR3 length: 16 residues. DNA of the CDR3: TGTGCCAGTAGTGGGATGACGGGAGAAGACCGCTATGGCTACACCTTC. Residues: CASSGMTGEDRYGYTF.

The chain carries TRBV5-4 and TRBJ1-6; D gene uncertain. The V and J ends lost 5 bases and 10 bases respectively, with 16 bases between them. The CDR3 consists of 14 residues. CDR1 and CDR2 from the germline V gene are SGHNT and YYREEE (reference sequence). The CDR3 nucleotides are TGTGCCAGCAGTCTAGACCGGACGGGGTCACCCCTCCACTTT. Protein: CASSLDRTGSPLHF.

This clone has only a few counts. The genes are TRBV18 and TRBJ2-2; possible D gene TRBD2, 6 bases. The V and J ends lost 0 bases and 3 bases respectively, with 11 bases between them. CDR3 size: 16 residues. Germline V lookup: CDR1 KGHSH, CDR2 LQKENI. The CDR3 spells CASSPPGGLDTGELFF. The CDR3 DNA reads TGTGCCAGCTCACCACCGGGGGGTTTGGACACCGGGGAGCTGTTTTTT.

The chain is built from TRBV3-1 (or the pseudogene TRBV3-2) and TRBJ1-5, with no clear D. This CDR3 is built from 15 residues. Germline assignment: CDR1 LGHDT and CDR2 YNNKEL (reference sequence). V was shortened by 0 bases and J by 4 bases, with 10 bases between the two germline ends. For the CDR3, the DNA is TGTGCCAGCAGCCAAGACGGGGATAGGAATCAGCCCCAGCATTTT. This codes for CASSQDGDRNQPQHF.

The chain employs TRBV18 and TRBJ2-3; the D gene is possibly TRBD1 (6 bases). The V end lost 3 bases, the J end lost 2 bases, and 12 bases lay between the germline ends. CDR1 and CDR2 (germline): KGHSH, LQKENI. The CDR3 runs 15 residues. The CDR3 region is CASSPVRGYTDTQYF. As DNA, the CDR3 is TGTGCCAGCTCACCGGTCAGGGGATACACAGATACGCAGTATTTT.

The J gene is TRBJ2-2, the V gene TRBV9; TRBD1 matches 9 bases. This CDR3 has 16 residues. Looked up from germline, CDR1 is SGDLS and CDR2 is YYNGEE. The J segment lost 4 bases and the V segment lost 0 bases, leaving 4 bases of the junction unmatched. The CDR3 region is CASSVDGTGTTGELFF. CDR3 bases: TGTGCCAGCAGCGTAGACGGGACAGGGACCACCGGGGAGCTGTTTTTT.

V gene TRBV11-2 combines with J gene TRBJ1-2; D possibly corresponds to TRBD1 (5 bases). The V end was cut by 6 bases, the J end by 5 bases, with 19 bases between. Germline V CDR1 and CDR2: SGHAT, FQNNGV. The CDR3 runs 15 residues. This CDR3 reads CASRPETAGRYGYTF. CDR3 DNA sequence: TGTGCCAGCAGGCCCGAAACGGCAGGGCGGTATGGCTACACCTTC.